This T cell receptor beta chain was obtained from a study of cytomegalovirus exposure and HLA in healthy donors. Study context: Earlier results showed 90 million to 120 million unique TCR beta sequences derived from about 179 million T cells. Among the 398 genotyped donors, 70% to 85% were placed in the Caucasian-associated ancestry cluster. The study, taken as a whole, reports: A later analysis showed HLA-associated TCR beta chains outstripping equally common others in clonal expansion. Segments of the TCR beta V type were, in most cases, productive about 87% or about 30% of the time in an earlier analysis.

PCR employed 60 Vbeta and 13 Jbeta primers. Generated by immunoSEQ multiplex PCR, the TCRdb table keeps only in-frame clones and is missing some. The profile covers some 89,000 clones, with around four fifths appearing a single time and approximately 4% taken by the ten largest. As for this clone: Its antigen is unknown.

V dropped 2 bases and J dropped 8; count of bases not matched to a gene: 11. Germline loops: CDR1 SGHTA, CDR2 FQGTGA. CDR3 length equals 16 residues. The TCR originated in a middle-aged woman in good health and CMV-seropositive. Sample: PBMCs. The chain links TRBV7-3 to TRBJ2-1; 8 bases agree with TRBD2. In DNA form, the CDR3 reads TGTGCCAGCAGCTTAGTGAGCGGGAGTCGCTCCGATGAGCAGTTCTTC. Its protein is CASSLVSGSRSDEQFF.